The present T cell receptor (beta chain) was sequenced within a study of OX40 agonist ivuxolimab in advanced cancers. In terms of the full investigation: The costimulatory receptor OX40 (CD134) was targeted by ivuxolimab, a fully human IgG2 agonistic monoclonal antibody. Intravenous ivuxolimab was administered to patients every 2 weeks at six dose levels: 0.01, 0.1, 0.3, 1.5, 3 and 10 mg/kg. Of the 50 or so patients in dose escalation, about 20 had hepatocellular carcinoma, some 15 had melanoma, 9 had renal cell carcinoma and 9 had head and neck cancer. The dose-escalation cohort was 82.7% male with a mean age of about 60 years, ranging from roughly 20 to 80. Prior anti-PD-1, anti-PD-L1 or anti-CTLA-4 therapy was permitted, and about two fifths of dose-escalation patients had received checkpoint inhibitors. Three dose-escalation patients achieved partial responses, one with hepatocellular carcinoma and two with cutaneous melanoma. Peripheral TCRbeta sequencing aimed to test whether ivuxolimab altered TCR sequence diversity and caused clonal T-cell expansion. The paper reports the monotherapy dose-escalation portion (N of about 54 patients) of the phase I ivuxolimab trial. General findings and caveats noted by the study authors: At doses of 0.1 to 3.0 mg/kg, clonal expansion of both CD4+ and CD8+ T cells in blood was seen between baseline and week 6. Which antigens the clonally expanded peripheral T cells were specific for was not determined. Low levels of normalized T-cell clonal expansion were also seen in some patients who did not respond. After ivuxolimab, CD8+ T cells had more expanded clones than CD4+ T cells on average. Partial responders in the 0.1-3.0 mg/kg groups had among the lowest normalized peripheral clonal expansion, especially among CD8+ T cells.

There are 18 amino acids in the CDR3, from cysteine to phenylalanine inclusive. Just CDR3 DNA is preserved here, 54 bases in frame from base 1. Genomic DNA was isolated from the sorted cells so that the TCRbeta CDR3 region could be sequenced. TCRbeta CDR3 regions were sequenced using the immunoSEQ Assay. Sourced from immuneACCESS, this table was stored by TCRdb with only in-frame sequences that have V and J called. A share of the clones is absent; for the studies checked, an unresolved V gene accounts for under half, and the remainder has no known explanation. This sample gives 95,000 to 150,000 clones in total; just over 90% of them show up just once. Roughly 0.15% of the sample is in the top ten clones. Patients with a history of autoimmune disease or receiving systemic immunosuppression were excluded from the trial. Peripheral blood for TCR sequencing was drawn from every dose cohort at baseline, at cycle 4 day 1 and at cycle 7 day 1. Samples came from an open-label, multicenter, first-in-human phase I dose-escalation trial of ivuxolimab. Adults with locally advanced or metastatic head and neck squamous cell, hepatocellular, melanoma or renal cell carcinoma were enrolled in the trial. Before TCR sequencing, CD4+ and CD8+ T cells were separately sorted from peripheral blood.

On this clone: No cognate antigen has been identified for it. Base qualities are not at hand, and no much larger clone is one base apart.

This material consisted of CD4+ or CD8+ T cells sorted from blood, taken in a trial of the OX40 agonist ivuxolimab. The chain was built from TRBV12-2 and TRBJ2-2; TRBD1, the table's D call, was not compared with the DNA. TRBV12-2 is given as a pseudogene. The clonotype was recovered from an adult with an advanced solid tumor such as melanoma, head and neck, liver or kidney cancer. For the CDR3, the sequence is CASRFLKPGIKITGELFF. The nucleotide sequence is TGTGCAAGTCGCTTCTTGAAGCCAGGAATAAAGATCACCGGGGAGCTGTTTTTT.